This paragraph covers one T cell receptor (beta chain) sequence. Clones were sequenced by immunoSEQ multiplex PCR, and TCRdb holds only the in-frame ones, with some missing. This table has approximately 82,000 clones, about 83% appearing once. The data were taken from a study of blood T cell repertoires in COVID-19. Overall study: T cells, B-cell-depleted T cells, or PBMCs provided the cDNA or gDNA that served as material.

Germline V gene sequence: CDR1 SGHRS, CDR2 YFSETQ. With 1 base clipped from V and 9 bases from J, the junction kept 12 bases outside the gene matches. There are 16 residues in the CDR3. The receptor was derived from a woman aged 60-70 years with acute or convalescent COVID-19. This sequence joins TRBV5-1 and TRBJ2-1, with 8 bases matching TRBD2. The source material was peripheral blood. The CDR3 nucleotides are TGCGCCAGCAGCTTGTCCTCCCTTGGACTAGCAATTGAGCAGTTCTTC. Translation gives CASSLSSLGLAIEQFF.